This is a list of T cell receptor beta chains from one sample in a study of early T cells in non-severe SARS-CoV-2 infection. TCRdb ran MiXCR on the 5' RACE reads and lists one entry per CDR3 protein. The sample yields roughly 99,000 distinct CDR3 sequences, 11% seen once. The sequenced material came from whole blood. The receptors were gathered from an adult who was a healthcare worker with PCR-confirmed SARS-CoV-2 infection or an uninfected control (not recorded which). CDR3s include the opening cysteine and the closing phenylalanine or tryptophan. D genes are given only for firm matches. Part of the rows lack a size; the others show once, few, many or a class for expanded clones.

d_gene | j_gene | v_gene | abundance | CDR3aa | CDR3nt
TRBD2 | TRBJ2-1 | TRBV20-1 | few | CSARGELAGSYNEQFF | TGCAGTGCTAGAGGGGAACTAGCGGGATCCTACAATGAGCAGTTCTTC
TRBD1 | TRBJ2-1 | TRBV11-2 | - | CASSLDRGTGSEQFF | TGTGCCAGCAGCTTAGATCGTGGGACAGGGAGTGAGCAGTTCTTC
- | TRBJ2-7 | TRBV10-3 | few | CAIRPVRGSAEQYF | TGTGCCATCAGACCTGTCCGTGGGTCGGCCGAGCAGTACTTC
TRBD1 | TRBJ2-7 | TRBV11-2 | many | CASSLGQGRHEQYF | TGTGCCAGCAGTCTCGGACAGGGTAGACACGAGCAGTACTTC
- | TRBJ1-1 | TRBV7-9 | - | CASSLSTRVSEAFF | TGTGCCAGCAGCTTATCTACCCGAGTTTCTGAAGCTTTCTTT
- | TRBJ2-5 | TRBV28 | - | CASRWKTQYF | TGTGCCAGCAGATGGAAGACCCAGTACTTC
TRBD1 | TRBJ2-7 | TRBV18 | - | CASSVTGGDHEQYF | TGTGCCAGCTCAGTGACAGGGGGCGACCACGAGCAGTACTTC
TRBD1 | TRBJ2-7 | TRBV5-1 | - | CASSADRDGEQYF | TGCGCCAGCAGCGCGGACAGGGATGGGGAGCAGTACTTC
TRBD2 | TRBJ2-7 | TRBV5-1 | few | CASSPLGLAGDEQYF | TGCGCCAGCAGCCCCCTGGGGCTAGCGGGAGACGAGCAGTACTTC
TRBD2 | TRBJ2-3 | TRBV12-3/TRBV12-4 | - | CASSSPSGRETDTQYF | TGTGCCAGCAGTTCCCCTAGCGGGAGAGAGACAGATACGCAGTATTTT
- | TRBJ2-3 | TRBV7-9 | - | CASNSGTDTQYF | TGTGCCAGCAACTCAGGCACAGATACGCAGTATTTT
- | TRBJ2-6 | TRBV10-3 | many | CAISEQGAGANVLTF | TGTGCCATCAGTGAGCAGGGAGCTGGGGCCAACGTCCTGACTTTC
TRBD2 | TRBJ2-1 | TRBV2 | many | CASSEGSGGSYNEQFF | TGTGCCAGCAGTGAAGGCTCGGGAGGCTCCTACAATGAGCAGTTCTTC
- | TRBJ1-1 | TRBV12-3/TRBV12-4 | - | CASSQNSLANTEAFF | TGTGCCAGCAGTCAAAACAGTCTGGCGAACACTGAAGCTTTCTTT
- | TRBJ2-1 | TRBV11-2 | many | CASHFGTPSYNEQFF | TGTGCCAGCCACTTCGGGACCCCATCCTACAATGAGCAGTTCTTC
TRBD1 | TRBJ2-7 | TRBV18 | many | CASSAGTGHYEQYF | TGTGCCAGCTCGGCCGGGACAGGGCACTACGAGCAGTACTTC
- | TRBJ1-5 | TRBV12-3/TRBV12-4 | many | CASSLHIGGLGNQPQHF | TGTGCCAGCAGTTTACACATCGGGGGTTTAGGCAATCAGCCCCAGCATTTT
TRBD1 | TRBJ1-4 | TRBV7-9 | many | CASSSDRGISEKLFF | TGTGCCAGCAGCTCGGACAGGGGAATCTCGGAAAAACTGTTTTTT
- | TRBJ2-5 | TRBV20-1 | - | CSASKARETQYF | TGCAGTGCTAGCAAAGCGAGAGAGACCCAGTACTTC
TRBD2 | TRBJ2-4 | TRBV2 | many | CASSLGLAGVSNIQYF | TGTGCCAGCAGTCTAGGACTAGCGGGAGTCTCAAACATTCAGTACTTC
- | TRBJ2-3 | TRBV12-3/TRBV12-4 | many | CASSPPLADTQYF | TGTGCCAGCAGTCCCCCGTTGGCAGATACGCAGTATTTT
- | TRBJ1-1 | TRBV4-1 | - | CASSQGFLEREAFF | TGCGCCAGCAGCCAAGGGTTTCTAGAACGTGAAGCTTTCTTT
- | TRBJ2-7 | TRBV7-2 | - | CASSPLLPELAFYEQYF | TGTGCCAGCAGCCCCCTCCTCCCAGAACTAGCCTTCTACGAGCAGTACTTC
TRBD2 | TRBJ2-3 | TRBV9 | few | CASSVGGSSTDTQYF | TGTGCCAGCAGCGTCGGCGGGAGTAGCACAGATACGCAGTATTTT
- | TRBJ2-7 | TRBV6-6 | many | CASGDGTYEQYF | TGTGCCAGCGGGGACGGAACCTACGAGCAGTACTTC
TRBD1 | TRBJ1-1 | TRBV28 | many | CASSLIQGGTEAFF | TGTGCCAGCAGTTTAATACAGGGGGGCACTGAAGCTTTCTTT
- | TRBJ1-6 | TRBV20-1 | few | CSASSGGKSPLHF | TGCAGTGCTAGTTCTGGGGGCAAATCACCCCTCCACTTT
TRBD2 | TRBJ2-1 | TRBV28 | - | CASSLELIAGALNEQFF | TGTGCCAGCAGTTTAGAGTTAATAGCGGGAGCCCTCAATGAGCAGTTCTTC
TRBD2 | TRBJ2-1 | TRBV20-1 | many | CSATTSGRHEQFF | TGCAGTGCCACGACTAGCGGGAGGCATGAGCAGTTCTTC
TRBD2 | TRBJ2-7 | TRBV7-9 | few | CASSFSGSSPEQYF | TGTGCCAGCAGCTTTAGCGGGAGTAGTCCCGAGCAGTACTTC
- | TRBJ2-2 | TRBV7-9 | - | CASSEKLAIGDLFF | TGTGCCAGCAGCGAAAAACTAGCCATCGGGGATCTGTTTTTT
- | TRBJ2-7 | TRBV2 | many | CASRIYSGPYEQYF | TGTGCCAGCAGAATTTATAGCGGACCCTACGAGCAGTACTTC
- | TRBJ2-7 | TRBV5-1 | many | CASSSTSEGEQYF | TGCGCCAGCAGCTCAACTTCAGAGGGTGAGCAGTACTTC
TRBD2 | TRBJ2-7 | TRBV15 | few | CATSPPGRVHEQYF | TGTGCCACCAGCCCACCCGGGAGGGTCCACGAGCAGTACTTC
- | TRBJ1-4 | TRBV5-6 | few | CASSLRAQEKLFF | TGTGCCAGCAGCCTCCGGGCCCAAGAAAAACTGTTTTTT
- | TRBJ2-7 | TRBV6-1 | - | CASSEVGGHGQYF | TGTGCCAGCAGTGAGGTGGGAGGCCACGGGCAGTACTTC
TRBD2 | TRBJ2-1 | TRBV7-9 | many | CASSFLWSSSGRTQFF | TGTGCCAGCAGCTTCCTCTGGTCTAGCAGCGGGAGGACCCAGTTCTTC
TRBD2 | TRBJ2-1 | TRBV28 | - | CASSLFTERGSYNEQFF | TGTGCCAGCAGTTTATTTACGGAGCGGGGTTCCTACAATGAGCAGTTCTTC
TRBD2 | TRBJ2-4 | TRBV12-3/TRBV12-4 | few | CASSQAGLAKNIQYF | TGTGCCAGCAGTCAAGCGGGACTAGCCAAAAACATTCAGTACTTC
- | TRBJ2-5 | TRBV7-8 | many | CASSWTVGQETQYF | TGTGCCAGCAGCTGGACCGTGGGACAAGAGACCCAGTACTTC
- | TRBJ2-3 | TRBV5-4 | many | CASSPGTSSRTDTQYF | TGTGCCAGCAGCCCCGGGACCTCCTCTCGCACAGATACGCAGTATTTT
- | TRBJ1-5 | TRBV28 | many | CASSLLSGPYQPQHF | TGTGCCAGCAGTTTACTGTCCGGACCCTATCAGCCCCAGCATTTT
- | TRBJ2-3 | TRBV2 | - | CATRLGSSTDTQYF | TGTGCCACCAGGTTGGGGTCTAGCACAGATACGCAGTATTTT
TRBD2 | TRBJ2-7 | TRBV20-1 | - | CSAPGLVVGEQYF | TGCAGTGCCCCGGGACTAGTGGTAGGCGAGCAGTACTTC
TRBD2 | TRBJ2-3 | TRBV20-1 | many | CSAPSGGRGTQYF | TGCAGTGCTCCAAGCGGGGGGAGGGGTACGCAGTATTTT
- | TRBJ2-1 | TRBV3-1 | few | CASSLNSGTGNEQFF | TGTGCCAGCAGCCTAAATTCCGGGACCGGCAATGAGCAGTTCTTC
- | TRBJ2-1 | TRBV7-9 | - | CASSPRASNEQFF | TGTGCCAGCAGCCCCCGGGCAAGTAATGAGCAGTTCTTC
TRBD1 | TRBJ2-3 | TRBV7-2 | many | CASRPQGATQYF | TGTGCCAGCAGACCCCAGGGGGCCACGCAGTATTTT
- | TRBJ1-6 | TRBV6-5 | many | CASSYGGTNSPLHF | TGTGCCAGCAGTTACGGGGGAACCAATTCACCCCTCCACTTT